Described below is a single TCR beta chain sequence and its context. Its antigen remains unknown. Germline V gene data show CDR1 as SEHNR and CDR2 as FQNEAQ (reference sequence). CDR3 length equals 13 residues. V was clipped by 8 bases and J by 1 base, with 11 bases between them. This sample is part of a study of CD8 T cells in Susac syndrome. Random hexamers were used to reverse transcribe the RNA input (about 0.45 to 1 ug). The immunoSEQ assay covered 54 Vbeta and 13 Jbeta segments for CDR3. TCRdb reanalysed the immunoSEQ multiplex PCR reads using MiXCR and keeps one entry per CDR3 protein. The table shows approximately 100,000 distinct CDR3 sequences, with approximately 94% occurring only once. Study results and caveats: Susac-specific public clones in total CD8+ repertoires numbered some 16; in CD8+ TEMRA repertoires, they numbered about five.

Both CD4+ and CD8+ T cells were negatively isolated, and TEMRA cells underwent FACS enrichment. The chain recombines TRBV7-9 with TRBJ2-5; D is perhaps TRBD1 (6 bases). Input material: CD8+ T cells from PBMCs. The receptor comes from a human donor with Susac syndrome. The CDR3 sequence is CASGQGSQETQYF. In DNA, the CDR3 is TGTGCCAGCGGGCAGGGGTCCCAAGAGACCCAGTACTTC.